The source of this T cell receptor (beta chain) is a study of T cell responses to AZD1222 COVID-19 vaccine. Turning to the study itself: Second-dose recipients at about 4 or about 12 weeks were treated as one pooled group. Study conclusions and caveats: Unmutated variant regions reportedly attract nearly half of all spike-specific TCRs.

Clones were read by immunoSEQ multiplex PCR, and TCRdb kept only the in-frame ones, dropping some. This sample has roughly 150,000 clones, with roughly 92% found just once. In germline, CDR1 is SEHNR, CDR2 FQNEAQ (reference sequence). The CDR3 loop spans 13 amino acids. Losses at the gene ends were 6 bases for V and 6 bases for J; bases not matched to a gene: 4. A note on this clone: What it binds is not known.

This specimen consisted of peripheral blood, obtained on day 0 of AZD1222 vaccination. The clonotype originates from an adult in good health. The chain recombines TRBV7-9 with TRBJ2-2; 7 positions match TRBD1. The chain's CDR3 is CASRQTGSGELFF. The DNA for the CDR3 is TGTGCCAGCAGACAGACAGGGTCCGGGGAGCTGTTTTTT.